Described below is a single T cell receptor (beta chain) sequence and its context. These data belong to a study of blood T cell repertoires in COVID-19. About the study: Specimens from acute and convalescent COVID-19 originated in the United States, Italy and Spain. T cells, B-cell-depleted T cells, or PBMCs supplied cDNA or gDNA.

Germline values: CDR1 LNHDA, CDR2 SQIVND (reference sequence). V shed 3 bases and J 5 bases; nucleotides not matched to a gene: 3. The CDR3 totals 14 residues. In the source study's methods: Amplified reference gene primers provided the basis for estimating nucleated cell counts. Only in-frame clones appear in the TCRdb table, and some are missing; sequencing was by immunoSEQ multiplex PCR. V, J and clone size were drawn from that table, and D and trimming were deduced from the DNA. The profile shows some 99,000 clones, roughly 84% of them singletons. The rearrangement links TRBV19 to TRBJ1-4; 7 bases are a match to TRBD1. Sequenced: peripheral blood. The sequence came from a woman aged 55-69 years in a cohort sampled during active or convalescent COVID-19. CDR3 in DNA: TGTGCCAGTAGTATGAGGGGGCCGAATGAAAAACTGTTTTTT. This translates into CASSMRGPNEKLFF.